Sequencing of this TCR beta chain was carried out in a study of blood T cell repertoires in COVID-19 (dated by TCRdb to 2019 to 2021). With respect to the entire study: For ImmuneRACE Cohort 3, a participant was defined as recovered based on two consecutive negative NP/OP PCR tests, clearance by a healthcare professional, or resolution of symptoms. Nearly every sample came with metadata listing a de-identified subject ID, COVID-19 status, age in years and sex. Samples came from the ongoing ImmuneRACE study (first 160 participants) plus 1,254 subjects from 6 global collaborators. The repertoires were released in a freely available public database intended as a resource for research on the immune response to SARS-CoV-2. Deeply sampled blood TCRbeta repertoires from subjects exposed to, actively infected with, or recovered from COVID-19 were included in the dataset. The prospective study material was composed of cDNA or gDNA derived from T cells, B-cell-depleted T cells, or PBMCs. Where available, HLA class I and class II types were obtained from metadata supplied by the sample provider rather than from assay-based typing. Collaborator samples came from the United States, Italy and Spain and covered acute and convalescent phases of COVID-19.

The immunoSEQ Assay, a bias-controlled multiplex PCR, was used to amplify TCRbeta CDR3 regions from genomic DNA. The original pipeline was this. The number of nucleated cells in each sample was estimated from the amplification of reference gene primers within the assay. To quantify the absolute abundance of each unique TCRbeta CDR3 rearrangement, sequence reads were collapsed and filtered. Productive Simpson clonality was computed per sample as the square root of Simpson's diversity index over productive rearrangements. TCRdb mirrors the immuneACCESS table, restricted to in-frame sequences. Some clones are absent from its copies; in checked studies, under half trace to an unresolved V gene, and the reason for the others is unknown. V and J calls and clone size are as listed in that table; D and trimming were resolved from the DNA. The sample contains fewer than 250,000 clones, 87% of them found a single time. The ten largest make up 7.2% of the sample.

In the prospective study, participants were about 18 to 100 years old, resided in 25 or so geographic areas of the United States, and were enrolled through a virtual design. In the prospective study, cohorts were assigned on the basis of participant-reported clinical history obtained from a screening survey and a study questionnaire. In the prospective study, mobile phlebotomists collected whole blood, serum and a nasopharyngeal or oropharyngeal swab from each participant. Participants in the prospective study had the option to provide additional blood draws and questionnaires over an approximately two-month period. Before DNA extraction, prospective study blood samples were shipped either frozen or at room temperature. Overall study outcomes, separate from this receptor: The quantity of clinical and demographic metadata differed by source and by participant and was supplied without curation.

Remarks on this clone: Its antigen target is currently unknown. It has no much larger one-base neighbor in the sample; base qualities were not kept.

The TCR was taken from a man aged 25-40 years in a cohort exposed to, infected with or recovered from COVID-19 (not recorded which). Sequenced material: PBMCs or T cells enriched from blood (not recorded which).

The CDR3 protein sequence reads: CASRPTGKGSYEQYF. The DNA is TGTGCCAGCAGACCGACAGGGAAGGGATCCTACGAGCAGTACTTC. The chain employs TRBV5-6 and TRBJ2-7; 7 bases in the middle match TRBD1. CDR1 SGHDT and CDR2 YYEEEE are derived from the germline V gene. Inclusive of the bounding cysteine and phenylalanine, the CDR3 is 15 residues long. Kept here is only the CDR3 DNA, which spans 45 bases and is read in frame from base 1. After removal of 5 bases from V and 1 base from J, the junction retains 9 bases not matched to a gene.